This record looks at one TCR beta chain sequence and its context. Its antigen has not been determined. Per-base quality was not reported, and no clone a single base away is much larger than it. This record comes from a study of T cell responses to AZD1222 COVID-19 vaccine (dated by TCRdb to the early 2020s). Broadly, across the study: AZD1222 recipients whose second dose came at about 4 weeks and those whose second dose came at about 12 weeks were combined into one group, since spike-specific TCR depth and breadth did not differ between the two schedules. TCR sequencing was performed for roughly 250 trial participants, of whom about 200 were given two doses of AZD1222 and some 26 were given two doses of MenACWY control vaccine. Enrollment into the trials was organized by age into subgroups of 18-55, 56-69 and 70-plus years, and those subgroups contained roughly 150, 30 and 60 TCR-sequenced participants, respectively.

Overall study results and their limits: After two AZD1222 doses, both the breadth and the depth of spike-specific TCRs were significantly higher than at day 0 and than in MenACWY recipients. Because no samples from the day 14 peak response were available, repertoires could be characterized only after the peak T cell response. Most participants were white British and females outnumbered males, and the authors suggested that clonal diversity may have been underestimated. Conclusions about previously exposed vaccinees were limited because only six AZD1222 recipients were SARS-CoV-2 seropositive at baseline. The 56-69-year group was small, and its depth increase did not reach significance, likely because of low power. The whole spike protein was spanned by vaccine-associated CD4 TCRs, and dominant responses were seen in regions 160-218 and 743-854. Epitopes outside the regions mutated in the B.1.351 and B.1.1.7 variants were reportedly recognized by nearly half of the unique spike-specific TCRs.

The CDR3 regions of human TCRbeta chains were analyzed by immunosequencing. On the authors' methods: Repertoire TCRs were checked for matches against a reference library of SARS-CoV-2-specific TCRs that had been generated using the MIRA antigen-specificity platform. Breadth was defined as the fraction of unique TCRs that were SARS-CoV-2-associated, and depth was defined as the fraction of total T cells that were SARS-CoV-2-associated. Using the MIRA data, every spike-specific TCR was mapped to the spike region that the TCR reacted to and assigned to either a CD4 or a CD8 class. Log10-transformed breadth and depth values were compared by one-way ANOVA with Sidak's multiple comparisons tests. TCRdb provides this immuneACCESS table in a form limited to in-frame rearrangements. Some clones are lacking; in checked studies, under half of them reflect an unresolved V gene, and why the rest are absent is not known. That table supplies the V and J calls and clone size; D and trimming were determined from the DNA. The sample table contains about 100,000 clones; only one count was recorded for 92% of them. Around 1.7% of the sample goes to the ten largest clones.

This specimen's time point label, per the study, means: baseline before first vaccination. Vaccinee samples came from UK trials COV001 and COV002, including a single-blind randomized controlled phase 2/3 trial of AZD1222 (ChAdOx1 nCoV-19) in healthy adults. For TCRbeta chain sequencing, PBMC samples were collected from trial participants at day 0 and at day 28 after the second dose. The CDR3 contains 13 residues, cysteine and phenylalanine counted. Only the CDR3 DNA is retained, 39 bases long and in frame from the first base. CDR1 is given as MGHRA and CDR2 as YSYEKL, both from the germline V gene. V and J lose 1 base and 10 bases, and a span of 14 bases separates them.

Sequencing was performed on peripheral blood, taken on day 0 of AZD1222 vaccination. Recombination connected TRBV4-1 to TRBJ2-7; a weak D assignment points to TRBD1 (6 bases agree). The receptor comes from an adult in good health. CDR3 reads: CASSQAVDRFQYF. The DNA sequence follows: TGCGCCAGCAGCCAAGCGGTCGACAGGTTTCAGTACTTC.